One sample yielded the 5 T cell receptor beta chains listed below, sequenced in a study of technical replicates of blood from a few donors. The method was immunoSEQ multiplex PCR; TCRdb's version includes in-frame clones alone and lacks a portion of them. The table includes around 83,000 clones, around nine tenths detected once. Sequencing used T cells isolated from PBMCs. These receptors were collected from a human donor in good health.

The chain recombines TRBV2 with TRBJ1-5; 10 bases match TRBD1. The CDR3 loop spans 17 amino acids. The J segment lost 0 bases and the V segment lost 4 bases, leaving 6 bases of the junction unmatched. Germline CDR1 is SNHLY and CDR2 is FYNNEI. CDR3 DNA: TGTGCCAGCAGTGGAGGACAGGGGGTGCATAGCAATCAGCCCCAGCATTTT. Translated: CASSGGQGVHSNQPQHF.

This sequence joins TRBV5-1 and TRBJ2-7; tentatively, D is TRBD1 (6 bases). The CDR3 is 12 residues long. Germline values: CDR1 SGHRS, CDR2 YFSETQ. V shed 3 bases and J shed 6 bases, with 10 bases lying between them. This chain's CDR3 is CASSYDRSEQYF. DNA of the CDR3: TGCGCCAGCAGCTACGACAGGTCCGAGCAGTACTTC.

J is TRBJ2-1 and V is TRBV4-1; TRBD2 matches 9 bases. Trimming at V came to 4 bases and at J to 7 bases, leaving 5 bases not matched to a gene. CDR1 is MGHRA, CDR2 YSYEKL, per germline. The CDR3 length is 14 residues. The CDR3 reads CASSLGLAPNEQFF. CDR3 DNA sequence: TGCGCCAGCAGCCTGGGACTAGCTCCGAATGAGCAGTTCTTC.

The V call is TRBV18, the J call TRBJ1-1; TRBD1 matches at 7 bases. The CDR3 extends over 14 amino acids. V trimming: 3 bases; J trimming: 10 bases; junction bases outside the gene matches: 11. Germline V CDR1 and CDR2: KGHSH, LQKENI. Here the CDR3 reads CASSPRDSRLGAFF. The CDR3 DNA reads as TGTGCCAGCTCACCCAGGGACAGTCGGTTAGGAGCTTTCTTT.

This sequence joins TRBV4-1 and TRBJ2-1, with 8 bases lining up with TRBD1. The CDR3 extends over 15 amino acids. CDR1 is MGHRA, CDR2 YSYEKL, per germline. V was pared by 6 bases and J by 2 bases, with 6 bases of the junction left unmatched. CDR3 bases: TGCGCCAGCAGTCTTGGACAGGGTACCTACAATGAGCAGTTCTTC. It codes for CASSLGQGTYNEQFF.